The 18 T cell receptor beta chains below were found in one sample sequenced in a study of shared clonotypes between healthy human individuals. Sequenced by immunoSEQ multiplex PCR; TCRdb stores in-frame clones only, minus some. The sample records roughly 1,100,000 clones, about 74% being singletons. The sample consisted of memory CD4+ T cells sorted from blood. Regarding subset: CD45RA-negative fraction. The receptors were gathered from a man aged 18 to 29 in good health.

This clone was observed a few times. The chain combines TRBV4-1 with TRBJ1-6, with 8 bases identical to TRBD1. CDR1 is MGHRA, CDR2 YSYEKL, per germline. The CDR3 is 17 amino acids. J lost 10 bases, V lost 1 base, and 12 bases had no gene match. The CDR3 sequence is CASSQVLDRTGNSPLHF. The CDR3 DNA sequence: TGCGCCAGCAGCCAAGTCTTAGATCGGACAGGGAACTCACCCCTCCACTTT.

This clone was observed at least ten times. The sample contains more than one DNA sequence encoding this CDR3. The V and J genes are TRBV30 and TRBJ2-4; D is perhaps TRBD1 or TRBD2 (5 bases each). The CDR3 contains 13 residues. Germline CDR1 and CDR2: GTSNPN and SVGIG (reference sequence). Trimming took off 1 base at V and 1 base at J, with 5 bases between the two ends. The DNA of the CDR3 is TGTGCCTGGAGTGGGGGGGCCAAAAACATTCAGTACTTC. Amino acid sequence: CAWSGGAKNIQYF.

V is TRBV27 and J is TRBJ2-7; 7 nucleotides line up with TRBD1. Unmatched junction bases numbered 9, after V lost 0 bases and J lost 7 bases. Germline assignment: CDR1 MNHEY and CDR2 SMNVEV (reference sequence). This CDR3 has 15 residues. The CDR3 here is CASSLSPGQSREQYF. The CDR3 DNA follows: TGTGCCAGCAGTTTATCCCCGGGACAGTCCCGGGAGCAGTACTTC.

This clone was seen just once. This chain joins TRBV10-3 and TRBJ2-3; no reliable D call. Germline V lookup: CDR1 ENHRY, CDR2 SYGVKD. The CDR3 has 12 amino acids. V was trimmed by 5 bases and J by 3 bases, leaving 6 bases between them. Here the CDR3 reads CAISPGTDTQYF. CDR3 DNA sequence: TGTGCCATCAGTCCAGGTACAGATACGCAGTATTTT.

The CDR3: CASGGGQVVHNYGYTF. CDR3 bases: TGTGCCAGTGGGGGAGGCCAGGTCGTCCATAACTATGGCTACACCTTC. The chain uses TRBV19 and TRBJ1-2; D is perhaps TRBD1 (5 bases). CDR1 LNHDA and CDR2 SQIVND come from the germline V gene (reference sequence). This CDR3 comprises 16 residues. V dropped 8 bases and J dropped 1 base, with 20 bases sitting between them.

The rearrangement uses TRBV18 and TRBJ2-7, with a tentative D call TRBD2 (5 bases). Trimming took 1 base from V and 1 from J, leaving 11 bases between them. The germline V gene has CDR1 KGHSH and CDR2 LQKENI. The CDR3 is made up of 15 amino acids. DNA of the CDR3: TGTGCCAGCTCACCACGTAATAGCGAATCCTACGAGCAGTACTTC. Translating it yields CASSPRNSESYEQYF.

This chain links TRBV9 with TRBJ2-7; D is undetermined. Trimming removed 4 bases at V and 1 base at J, with 21 bases between. The CDR3 spans 17 residues. The V gene's germline CDR1 is SGDLS and CDR2 YYNGEE. The CDR3, as DNA: TGTGCCAGCAGCCCCCACAGTCGATGGGAAGGATCCTACGAGCAGTACTTC. Its translation: CASSPHSRWEGSYEQYF.

This chain joins TRBV4-3 and TRBJ2-7; a possible D gene is TRBD2 (5 bases). This CDR3 comprises 13 residues. With 9 bases removed from V and 0 bases from J, the gap between germline ends came to 12 bases. Germline-derived CDR1 and CDR2 are LGHNA and YSLEER. CDR3 coding DNA: TGCGCCAGGGACCTAGCAAGCTCCTACGAGCAGTACTTC. Its protein is CARDLASSYEQYF.

Written as DNA, the CDR3 is TGCAGCGTTCTCACAACGGGGGGCACAAAGACCCAGTACTTC. Its translation: CSVLTTGGTKTQYF. The chain uses TRBV29-1 and TRBJ2-5; TRBD2 might be the D (7 bases). Trimming removed 5 bases at V and 6 bases at J, with 19 bases between. In germline, CDR1 is SQVTM, CDR2 ANQGSEA. CDR3 length: 14 amino acids.

The V gene is TRBV28, the J gene TRBJ2-3; D not certain. In germline, CDR1 is MDHEN, CDR2 SYDVKM. V was trimmed by 3 bases and J by 1 base, leaving 5 bases between them. The CDR3 runs to 13 residues. The CDR3 region has the DNA TGTGCCAGCAGTTTGCAGGGCACAGATACGCAGTATTTT. It codes for CASSLQGTDTQYF.

CDR3 in DNA: TGTGCCAGCAGGGTGGGACAGGCGAACACCGGGGAGCTGTTTTTT. This translates into CASRVGQANTGELFF. V is TRBV6-5 and J is TRBJ2-2, with 8 bases aligning to TRBD1. The CDR3 contains 15 residues. The germline V gene encodes CDR1 MNHEY and CDR2 SVGAGI. V trimming: 6 bases; J trimming: 0 bases; junction bases outside the gene matches: 3.

The chain has TRBV5-8 and TRBJ2-5; D is unclear. This CDR3 spans 14 amino acids. CDR1 and CDR2 (germline): SGHTS, YDEGEE. V lost 4 bases to trimming and J lost 6 bases, with 16 bases between them. DNA of the CDR3: TGTGCCAGCAGCCTAGGACCGGGCGCTAAGACCCAGTACTTC. It codes for CASSLGPGAKTQYF.

A remark on this clone: In the same sample, other DNA sequences code for this CDR3. This rearrangement joins TRBV18 to TRBJ1-1; D unresolved. Germline CDR1 KGHSH, CDR2 LQKENI. The CDR3 runs 14 residues. V lost 2 bases and J 1 base, leaving 8 bases between the germline ends. The CDR3 loop reads CASSPSDKNTEAFF. CDR3 coding DNA: TGTGCCAGCTCACCATCAGACAAGAACACTGAAGCTTTCTTT.

This chain uses TRBV6-1 with TRBJ1-1, with 9 nucleotides matching TRBD1. CDR1 and CDR2 from the germline V gene are MNHNS and SASEGT. The junction had 4 bases not matched to a gene; V was cut back by 4 bases and J by 4 bases. This CDR3 has 14 residues. The CDR3 sequence: CASSATGGSTEAFF. The CDR3, as DNA: TGTGCCAGCAGTGCGACAGGGGGAAGCACTGAAGCTTTCTTT.

V and J are TRBV30 and TRBJ2-3; D is uncertain. Germline-derived CDR1 and CDR2 are GTSNPN and SVGIG (reference sequence). CDR3 size: 13 residues. This CDR3 reads CASSAGFPDTQYF. DNA of the CDR3: TGTGCATCCTCAGCTGGGTTTCCAGATACGCAGTATTTT. Together with reference TRBV30 and TRBJ2-3, the CDR3 gives the full variable domain: SQTIHQWPATLVQPVGSPLSLECTVEGTSNPNLYWYRQAAGRGLQLLFYSVGIGQISSEVPQNLSASRPQDRQFILSSKKLLLSDSGFYLCASSAGFPDTQYFGPGTRLTVL.

This clone was detected a few times. The chain is built from TRBV7-9 and TRBJ1-4; TRBD1 might be the D (6 bases). The V and J ends lost 4 bases and 5 bases respectively, with 14 bases between them. The CDR3 covers 15 residues. Germline V CDR1 and CDR2: SEHNR, FQNEAQ (reference sequence). CDR3 sequence reads: CASSSGGQRNEKLFF. As DNA, the CDR3 is TGTGCCAGCAGCTCGGGGGGGCAGCGAAATGAAAAACTGTTTTTT.

CDR3 nucleotide sequence: TGCGCCACGATCGACAGGGCCTTTTCCTCGGGAAAGGAACTGTTTTTT. Translated: CATIDRAFSSGKELFF. V usage is TRBV10-1 and J usage is TRBJ1-4; TRBD1 aligns across 7 bases. Germline lookup yields CDR1 WNHNN and CDR2 SYGVQD (reference sequence). The V segment lost 10 bases and the J segment 12 bases; nucleotides outside the gene matches: 23. This CDR3 contains 16 residues.

The V and J genes are TRBV12-5 and TRBJ2-7; TRBD2 agrees at 10 bases. CDR3 length: 14 residues. The V gene's germline CDR1 is LGHNT and CDR2 FRNRAP. V dropped 3 bases and J dropped 5; count of bases not matched to a gene: 4. The CDR3, as DNA: TGTGCTAGTGGTTTTCTAGCGGGAGAACACGAGCAGTACTTC. It encodes CASGFLAGEHEQYF.